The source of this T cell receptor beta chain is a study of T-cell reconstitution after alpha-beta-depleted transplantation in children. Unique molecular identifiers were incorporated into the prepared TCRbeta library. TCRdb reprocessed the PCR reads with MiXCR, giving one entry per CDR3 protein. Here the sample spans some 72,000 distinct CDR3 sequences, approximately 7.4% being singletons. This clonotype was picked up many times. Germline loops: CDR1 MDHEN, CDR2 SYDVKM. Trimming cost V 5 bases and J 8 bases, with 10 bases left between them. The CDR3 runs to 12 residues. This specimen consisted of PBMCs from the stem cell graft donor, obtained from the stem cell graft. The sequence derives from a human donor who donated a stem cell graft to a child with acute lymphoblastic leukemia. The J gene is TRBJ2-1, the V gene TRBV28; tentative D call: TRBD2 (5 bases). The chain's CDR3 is CASSPSPHEQFF. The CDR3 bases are TGTGCCAGCAGTCCTAGCCCCCATGAGCAGTTCTTC.